This TCR beta chain was observed in a study of PD-1 blockade in classical Hodgkin lymphoma. At the level of the study: The nivolumab dose that patients received was 3 mg/kg, given intravenously every 2 weeks.

All patients relapsed after autologous stem cell transplantation, and brentuximab vedotin exposure varied. General study results and limits: With respect to the repertoire differences, their causes, possibly disease activity or prior therapy, remain undefined.

This table comes from immunoSEQ multiplex PCR, and its TCRdb copy is limited to in-frame clones, with some not included. The sample consists of over 80,000 clones, about nine tenths of them appearing once. Turning to this clone: Its cognate antigen is unknown.

The CDR3 contains 13 residues. Germline lookup yields CDR1 SQVTM and CDR2 ANQGSEA. Trimming took 4 bases from V and 0 from J, leaving 10 bases between them. The TCR originated in a human donor with classical Hodgkin lymphoma. The rearrangement links TRBV29-1 to TRBJ2-7; weak D call: TRBD1 (5 bases). Sequencing used peripheral blood mononuclear cells (PBMCs), obtained at baseline. In nucleotides, the CDR3 is TGCAGCGTTGGTGCAGGGTCCTCCTACGAGCAGTACTTC. Translation gives CSVGAGSSYEQYF.